Described below is a single T cell receptor (beta chain) sequence and its context. As yet, its antigen is unknown. The CDR3 spans 13 residues. Looked up from germline, CDR1 is SGHTA and CDR2 is FQGNSA. Trimming cost V 5 bases and J 10 bases, with 16 bases left between them. The sample comes from a study of blood T cells in healthy people across ages. Study as a whole: Template switching recovered approximately one barcoded beta molecule for every two T cells. Overall study results and limits: Older individuals had lower TCR beta diversity per million T cells (the decline was roughly linear). Fewer expanded clones and more diversity marked long-lived versus aged donors.

Using a J-beta primer mix together with a sample-barcoded 5' primer, a second PCR was run for roughly 6 to 11 cycles. TCRdb fed the 5' RACE reads into MiXCR, producing one record per CDR3 protein. The profile shows around 1.7 million distinct CDR3 sequences, 28% of them singletons. This sequence originates from a woman in her twenties or thirties in good health. Specimen: blood. The genes are TRBV7-2 and TRBJ2-3; D is possibly TRBD1 (6 bases). CDR3 DNA sequence: TGTGCCAGCAGCCCTACCCCCGGGACACCGCAGTATTTT. As protein: CASSPTPGTPQYF.